Here is one TCR beta chain with its context. Assay used: immunoSEQ multiplex PCR; TCRdb lists only in-frame clones, some missing. The table shows about 130,000 clones, with roughly 83% occurring only once. With V trimmed by 2 bases and J by 3 bases, 4 bases remained unmatched. Germline assignment: CDR1 SGHNT and CDR2 YYREEE (reference sequence). CDR3 length equals 14 residues. This entry comes from a study of blood T cell repertoires in COVID-19. For the study at large: Whether acute or convalescent, the COVID-19 samples came from the United States, Italy and Spain.

The chain uses TRBV5-4 and TRBJ1-2, with 7 bases aligning to TRBD1. The sample taken for sequencing was peripheral blood. The clonotype comes from a woman aged 50 to 60 with acute or convalescent COVID-19. The CDR3 region is CASSFLGQHYGYTF. CDR3 bases: TGTGCCAGCAGCTTCCTGGGACAGCACTATGGCTACACCTTC.